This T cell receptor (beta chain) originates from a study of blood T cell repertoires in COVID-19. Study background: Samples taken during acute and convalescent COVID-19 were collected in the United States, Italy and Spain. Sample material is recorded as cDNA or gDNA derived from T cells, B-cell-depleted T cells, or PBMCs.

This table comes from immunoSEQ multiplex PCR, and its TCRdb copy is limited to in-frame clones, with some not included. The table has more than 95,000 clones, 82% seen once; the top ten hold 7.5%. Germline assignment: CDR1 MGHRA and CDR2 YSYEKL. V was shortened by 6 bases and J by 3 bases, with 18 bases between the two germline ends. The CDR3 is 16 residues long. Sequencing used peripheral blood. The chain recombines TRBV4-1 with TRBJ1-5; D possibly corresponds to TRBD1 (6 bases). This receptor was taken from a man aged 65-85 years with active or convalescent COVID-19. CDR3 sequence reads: CASSPQVRTANQPQHF. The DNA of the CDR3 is TGCGCCAGCAGTCCCCAGGTGCGGACAGCCAATCAGCCCCAGCATTTT.